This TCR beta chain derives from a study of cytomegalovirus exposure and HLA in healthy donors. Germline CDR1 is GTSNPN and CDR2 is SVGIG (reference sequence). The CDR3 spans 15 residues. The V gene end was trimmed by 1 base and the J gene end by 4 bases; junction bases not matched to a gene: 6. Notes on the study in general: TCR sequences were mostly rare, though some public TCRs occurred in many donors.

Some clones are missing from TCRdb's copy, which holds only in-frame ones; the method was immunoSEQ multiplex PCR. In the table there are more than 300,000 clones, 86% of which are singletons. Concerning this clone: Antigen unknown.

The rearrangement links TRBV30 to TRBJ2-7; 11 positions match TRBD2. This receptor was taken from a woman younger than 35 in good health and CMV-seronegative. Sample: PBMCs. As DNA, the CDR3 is TGTGCCTGGAGTGCCGGGACTAGCGGACTATACGAGCAGTACTTC. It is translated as CAWSAGTSGLYEQYF.